This T cell receptor beta chain is drawn from a study of identical twins. Overall study findings and caveats: Surplus twin overlap in beta out-of-frame sequences was less pronounced. Carriage of fewer insertions was seen in abundant cord blood beta clonotypes, whereas memory repertoires showed none.

In regard to this clonotype: The antigen remains unidentified.

A universal primer site was incorporated via template switching, and the cDNA contained unique molecular identifiers. In TCRdb, the 5' RACE reads were re-called with MiXCR into one record per CDR3 protein. The sample lists more than 1.5 million distinct CDR3 sequences, less than 35% occurring once. Looked up from germline, CDR1 is SEHNR and CDR2 is FQNEAQ (reference sequence). This CDR3 comprises 17 residues. Trimming cost V 1 base and J 3 bases, with 18 bases left between them. Source material: cord blood. The chain carries TRBV7-9 and TRBJ1-1; no firm D call. The TCR comes from a newborn girl in good health. The CDR3, as DNA: TGTGCCAGCAGCTTAGAGGTTAGGTGGCGGGGTGACACTGAAGCTTTCTTT. The encoded protein is CASSLEVRWRGDTEAFF.